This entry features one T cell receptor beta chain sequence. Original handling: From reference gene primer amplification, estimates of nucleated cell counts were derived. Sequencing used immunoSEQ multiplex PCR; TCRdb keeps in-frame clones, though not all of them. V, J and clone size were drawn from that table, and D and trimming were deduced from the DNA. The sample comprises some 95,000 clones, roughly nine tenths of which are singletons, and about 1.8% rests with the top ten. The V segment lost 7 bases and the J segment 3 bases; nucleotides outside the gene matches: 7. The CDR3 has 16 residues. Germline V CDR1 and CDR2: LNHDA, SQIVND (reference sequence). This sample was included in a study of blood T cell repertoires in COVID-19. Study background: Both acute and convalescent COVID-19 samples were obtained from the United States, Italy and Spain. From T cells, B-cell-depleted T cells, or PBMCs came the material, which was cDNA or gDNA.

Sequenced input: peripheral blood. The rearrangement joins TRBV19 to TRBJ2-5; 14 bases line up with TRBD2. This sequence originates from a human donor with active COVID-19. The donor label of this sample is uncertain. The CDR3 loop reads CASKRLAGGPEETQYF. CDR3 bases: TGTGCCAGTAAAAGACTAGCGGGGGGGCCCGAAGAGACCCAGTACTTC. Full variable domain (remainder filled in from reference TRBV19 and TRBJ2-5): DGGITQSPKYLFRKEGQNVTLSCEQNLNHDAMYWYRQDPGQGLRLIYYSQIVNDFQKGDIAEGYSVSREKKESFPLTVTSAQKNPTAFYLCASKRLAGGPEETQYFGPGTRLLVL.